This T cell receptor beta chain was retrieved from a study of cytomegalovirus exposure and HLA in healthy donors (dated by TCRdb to 2016 to 2017). Regarding the research as a whole: An earlier analysis of some 550 of the donors reported about 250 Gb of sequence data and 117 million unique TCR beta sequences from about 200 million T cells. An early release covering roughly 640 HLA-typed donors comprised 300 to 350 gigabases of sequencing data and 85 million or so unique TCR sequences. Among the roughly 380 genotyped donors, approximately 76% belonged to the genetic ancestry cluster associated with self-reported Caucasian donors. The study aimed to test whether signatures of past pathogen exposure could be identified by cataloging public T cell receptors. The T cell repertoires of some 700 subjects were profiled by immunosequencing and related to cytomegalovirus serostatus. Besides the first cohort of around 700 subjects, a separate validation cohort made up of around 120 different subjects was used. The study combined high-throughput TCR immunosequencing, statistical association of individual TCRs with disease status, and machine learning to predict cytomegalovirus infection status. A later analysis re-examined previously published TCR beta repertoires from 610 or so donors and added high-resolution HLA genotyping to investigate patterns of TCR occurrence. Rather than using new phenotypic data, the later analysis identified candidate immune exposures from TCR beta sequences and from how often those sequences occurred across donors. In an earlier analysis of roughly 580 of the donors, high-throughput TCR beta sequencing was used to judge whether each TCR beta V gene segment behaved as functional or pseudogenic. Alongside the repertoire data, information on donor age, sex, ethnicity and CMV serostatus was compiled. A later genetic analysis took genome-wide SNP genotypes for about 55% of the roughly 670 donors and used that subset as a discovery cohort. Every repertoire in the discovery cohort had been generated on one and the same sequencing platform. Class I and class II HLA loci were covered by the typing at four-digit resolution. The number of donors typed differed by locus, with roughly 629-640 for A, B, C, DRB1 and DQB1, roughly 520 for DQA1, over 600 for DPA1, and around 460 for DPB1. Because of strong linkage in the cohort, a few DR-DQ haplotypes were treated as single units for association and clustering. Among about 410 genotyped donors of the cohort, an average of roughly 230,000 unique TCR beta nucleotide sequences was sequenced per donor, of which about 19% were non-productive. Beyond this particular receptor, the publication reports: Only TCR beta chains were sequenced in this cohort, and the absence of alpha or paired-chain data limited detectable features. Because counts were too low, roughly 17 rarely observed V segments, including chromosome 9 orphons, were left out of the earlier analysis of 500 to 650 of the donors. An earlier analysis of 587 of the donors showed that most TCR beta V segments appeared in productive rearrangements either about 90% or about 30% of the time, which broadly matched IMGT annotations. The classifier was reported to diagnose cytomegalovirus status with high specificity and sensitivity in both the original cohort and the validation cohort. Because HLA typing was missing for some donors at each locus, association tests included only the typed subset. A later genetic analysis associated a missense DCLRE1C variant with V-gene and J-gene trimming of TCR beta chains, and an independent cohort replicated the association. Most TCR sequences were observed very rarely across donors, whereas some public TCRs were present in many individuals. In vitro tests confirmed that a few of the cytomegalovirus-associated TCR beta chains recognize cytomegalovirus antigens. Sequencing depth was assumed to be roughly uniform across donors in the presence/absence analyses, though that assumption may not hold. Assigning TCR associations to individual alleles was difficult when HLA alleles, especially DR and DQ, strongly co-occurred. According to a later analysis, TCR association rates differed among HLA loci, with DRB1 alleles showing the most associated TCRs and HLA-C alleles showing the fewest. In a later analysis, HLA-associated TCR beta chains showed more clonal expansion and lower generation probabilities than non-associated chains that were equally common. It was suggested by the authors that the approach could potentially be generalized to other disease states and immunological phenotypes. In a later analysis, most CMV-associated TCR beta chains were found to appear HLA-restricted, with HLA associations seemingly driven largely by CMV exposure. For the cohort, immune exposure information was limited to CMV serostatus. At a false discovery rate of 0.05, a later analysis linked 16,951 TCR beta sequences to specific HLA alleles. According to a later genetic analysis, donors in an Asian-associated ancestry cluster had fewer N-insertions in productive TCRs than the approximately 610-donor mean. A total of 150 to 200 TCR beta chains were listed by the study as associated with cytomegalovirus. A further reported finding was that TCR beta sequences accurately predicted the HLA-A and HLA-B alleles for most subjects in the first cohort. A cluster of highly shared sequence variants was judged likely to represent a technical artifact of the sequencing pipeline. Correlated functional status among segregating V segments might be attributable to linkage disequilibrium, but an unknown experimental factor could not be ruled out. Some IMGT-functional V segments, including TRBV6-2 and TRBV6-3, could not be distinguished by the 87-base-pair reads and were therefore excluded. In a later analysis, several top co-occurrence clusters were reported to appear linked to parvovirus B19, influenza, CMV and Epstein-Barr virus.

As for this clone: Its antigen is not yet known. No quality values exist for individual bases; no much larger clone is one base distant.

Preparation of the library involved the immunoSEQ multiplex PCR assay. For the multiplex PCR, a mixture combining 60 forward primers for TCR Vbeta segments and 13 reverse primers for TCR Jbeta segments was used. A multiplex PCR assay on genomic DNA amplified the CDR3 region of rearranged TCR beta genes. The Illumina HiSeq System was used to sequence the amplified TCR beta libraries as 87-base-pair reads. Turning to the authors' computational methods: A later analysis tallied 80 million to 95 million unique TCR beta chains across the 666 repertoires, and some 10 million of those chains were shared by two or more donors. Raw reads were error-corrected and collapsed into unique sequences by a nearest-neighbor algorithm in which closely related sequences were merged to remove PCR and sequencing errors. CDR3 sequences were aligned to IMGT reference sequences to assign V, D and J gene segments. Each retained sequence needed at least a six-nucleotide match to both a V gene segment and a J gene segment. A rearrangement was called productive if the CDR3 had no stop codons and remained in frame with V and J, and every other rearrangement was called non-productive. CDR3 was defined according to IMGT convention as the region running from the second conserved V-encoded cysteine to the conserved J-encoded phenylalanine. Sequences without an unambiguous match to a single V gene segment were excluded from the earlier analysis of several hundred of the donors. An earlier analysis of several hundred of the donors called V segments functional above 56.7% productive rearrangements and segregating when the between-donor standard deviation exceeded 5%. A statistical classification framework was developed to diagnose cytomegalovirus status using the catalog of TCR beta chain sequences. In a later analysis, V and J genes were assigned by comparing TCR nucleotide sequences against IMGT/GENE-DB human TR gene sequences. A later analysis assigned CDR3 sequences and most-parsimonious VDJ recombination scenarios with the TCRdist pipeline. In a later analysis, each TCR beta chain was defined by its CDR3 amino acid sequence together with its V-gene family, and reads without a unique V-gene family were excluded. A later analysis removed several hundred highly shared, low-generation-probability nucleotide sequences to deal with suspected cross-contamination and a sequencing artifact. In a later analysis, a clonal expansion index for each public chain was calculated from normalized within-repertoire ranks of inferred template counts. In a later analysis, generation probabilities were computed with a VDJ recombination model fitted to out-of-frame rearrangements, and the resulting probabilities were checked against IGoR. In a later analysis, TCR-TCR, TCR-HLA and TCR-CMV co-occurrence was scored with hypergeometric tests, and a repertoire-size bias correction was applied to TCR pairs. False discovery rates were estimated in a later analysis by permuting HLA or CMV assignments 20 times. In a later analysis, co-occurring TCRs were grouped using DBSCAN, and TCRdist sequence similarity was added for clustering within HLA-allele-positive subsets. Co-occurrence clustering excluded repertoires with fewer than 30,000 or more than 120,000 public chains, plus five with anomalous nucleotide sharing. This is the immuneACCESS table as TCRdb keeps it, with only in-frame sequences that have V and J called. A part of the clones is gone; compared with another copy, unresolved V genes explain less than half, and the rest is unexplained. The DNA gave D and trimming, while V, J and clone size come from that table. This sample has 100,000 to 150,000 clones in its table, and 70% to 80% of those were observed once. Together, the top ten hold around 2.5% of the sample.

The cohort consisted of hundreds of healthy bone marrow donors. At the time of sampling, every cohort member was nominally healthy, though immune exposures that went unrecorded were likely present. The donor was CMV seropositive and belonged to the group of about 290 seropositive cohort members. A peripheral blood sample was collected from each donor, and TCR beta sequencing was performed on peripheral blood mononuclear cells. Genomic DNA was extracted from the blood cell samples with the Qiagen DNeasy Blood Extraction Kit. The CDR3 contains 13 residues, cysteine and phenylalanine counted. The only DNA kept is the CDR3, 39 bases in frame from the first base. Deletion took 5 bases off V and 2 bases off J, with a span of 9 bases between the germline ends. The germline V gene (reference sequence) sets CDR1 to SEHNR and CDR2 to FQNEAQ.

The chain couples TRBV7-9 to TRBJ1-1; TRBD1 is possibly the D segment (6 matching bases). The sequenced sample was PBMCs. The sequence was collected from a woman aged 55-69 years in good health and CMV-seropositive. CDR3 region: CASSVQGNTEAFF. Read as DNA, the sequence is TGTGCCAGCAGCGTACAGGGAAACACTGAAGCTTTCTTT.